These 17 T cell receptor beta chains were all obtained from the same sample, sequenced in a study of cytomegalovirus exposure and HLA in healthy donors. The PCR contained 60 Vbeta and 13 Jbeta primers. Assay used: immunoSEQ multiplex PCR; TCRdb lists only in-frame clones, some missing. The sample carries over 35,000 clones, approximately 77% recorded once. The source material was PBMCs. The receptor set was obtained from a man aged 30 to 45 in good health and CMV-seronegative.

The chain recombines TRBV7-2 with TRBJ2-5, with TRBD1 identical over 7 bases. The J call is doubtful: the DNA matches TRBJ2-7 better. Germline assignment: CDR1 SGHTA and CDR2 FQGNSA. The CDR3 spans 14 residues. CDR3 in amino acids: CASTHRQGRGEQYF. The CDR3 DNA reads TGTGCCAGCACCCACAGACAGGGAAGAGGCGAGCAGTACTTC.

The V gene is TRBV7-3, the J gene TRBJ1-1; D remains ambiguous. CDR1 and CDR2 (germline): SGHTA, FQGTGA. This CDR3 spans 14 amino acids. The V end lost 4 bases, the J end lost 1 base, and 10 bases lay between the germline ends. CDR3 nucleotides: TGTGCCAGCAGCTGGAGTAACACGAACACTGAAGCTTTCTTT. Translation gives CASSWSNTNTEAFF.

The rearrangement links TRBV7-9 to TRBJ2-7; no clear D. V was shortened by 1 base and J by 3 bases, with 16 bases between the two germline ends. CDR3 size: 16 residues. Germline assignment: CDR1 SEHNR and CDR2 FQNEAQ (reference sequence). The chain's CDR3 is CASSLGAFGRSYEQYF. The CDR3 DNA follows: TGTGCCAGCAGCTTAGGCGCGTTTGGTAGGAGCTACGAGCAGTACTTC.

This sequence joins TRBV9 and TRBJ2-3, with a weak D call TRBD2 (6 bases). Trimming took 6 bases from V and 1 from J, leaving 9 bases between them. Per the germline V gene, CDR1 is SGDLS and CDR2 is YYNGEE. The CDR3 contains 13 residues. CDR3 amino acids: CASNSGRTDTQYF. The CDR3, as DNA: TGTGCCAGCAATAGCGGCCGCACAGATACGCAGTATTTT.

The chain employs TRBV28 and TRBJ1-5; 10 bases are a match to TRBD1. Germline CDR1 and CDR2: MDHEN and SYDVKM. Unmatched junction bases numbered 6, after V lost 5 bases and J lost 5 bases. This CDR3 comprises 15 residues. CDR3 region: CASSPPGQGYQPQHF. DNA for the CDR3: TGTGCCAGCAGTCCTCCGGGACAGGGGTATCAGCCCCAGCATTTT.

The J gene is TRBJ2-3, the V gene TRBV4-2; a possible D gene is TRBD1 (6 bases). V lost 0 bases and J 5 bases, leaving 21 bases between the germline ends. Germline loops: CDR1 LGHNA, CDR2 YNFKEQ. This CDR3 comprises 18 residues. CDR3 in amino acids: CASSQDRRRGSRQDTQYF. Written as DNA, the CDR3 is TGTGCCAGCAGCCAAGATCGCCGTAGGGGGAGCCGTCAAGATACGCAGTATTTT.

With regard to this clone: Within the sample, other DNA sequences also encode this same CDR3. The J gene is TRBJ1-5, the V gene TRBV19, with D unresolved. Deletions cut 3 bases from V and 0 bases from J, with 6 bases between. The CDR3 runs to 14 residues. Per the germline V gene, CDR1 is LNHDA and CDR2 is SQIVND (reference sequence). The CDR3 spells CASSILDSNQPQHF. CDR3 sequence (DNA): TGTGCCAGTAGTATCCTAGATAGCAATCAGCCCCAGCATTTT.

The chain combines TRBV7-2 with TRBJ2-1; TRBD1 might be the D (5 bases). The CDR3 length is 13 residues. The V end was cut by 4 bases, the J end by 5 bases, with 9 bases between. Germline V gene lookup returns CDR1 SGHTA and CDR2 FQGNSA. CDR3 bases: TGTGCCAGCAGCTGGGGCCAGAACAATGAGCAGTTCTTC. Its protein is CASSWGQNNEQFF. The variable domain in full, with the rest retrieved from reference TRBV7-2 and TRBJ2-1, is GAGVSQSPSNKVTEKGKDVELRCDPISGHTALYWYRQSLGQGLEFLIYFQGNSAPDKSGLPSDRFSAERTGGSVSTLTIQRTQQEDSAVYLCASSWGQNNEQFFGPGTRLTVL.

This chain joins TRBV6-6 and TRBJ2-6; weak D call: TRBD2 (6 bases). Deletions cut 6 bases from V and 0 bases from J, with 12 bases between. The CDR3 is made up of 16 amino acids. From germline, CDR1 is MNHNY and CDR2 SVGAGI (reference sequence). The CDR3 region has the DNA TGTGCCAGCAGCCTCCCCGGGGGCTCTGGGGCCAACGTCCTGACTTTC. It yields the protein CASSLPGGSGANVLTF.

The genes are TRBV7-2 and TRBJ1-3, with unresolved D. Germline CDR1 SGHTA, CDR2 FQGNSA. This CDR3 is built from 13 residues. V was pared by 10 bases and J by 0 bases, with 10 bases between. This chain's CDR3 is CATSTGSGNTIYF. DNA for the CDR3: TGTGCCACCTCGACGGGCTCTGGAAACACCATATATTTT. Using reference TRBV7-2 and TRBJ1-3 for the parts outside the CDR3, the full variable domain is GAGVSQSPSNKVTEKGKDVELRCDPISGHTALYWYRQSLGQGLEFLIYFQGNSAPDKSGLPSDRFSAERTGGSVSTLTIQRTQQEDSAVYLCATSTGSGNTIYFGEGSWLTVV.

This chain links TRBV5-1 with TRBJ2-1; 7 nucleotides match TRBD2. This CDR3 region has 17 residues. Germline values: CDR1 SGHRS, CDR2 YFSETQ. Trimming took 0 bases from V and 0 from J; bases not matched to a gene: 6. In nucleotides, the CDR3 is TGCGCCAGCAGCTTGGAGACTAGCCTGAGCTCCTACAATGAGCAGTTCTTC. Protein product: CASSLETSLSSYNEQFF.

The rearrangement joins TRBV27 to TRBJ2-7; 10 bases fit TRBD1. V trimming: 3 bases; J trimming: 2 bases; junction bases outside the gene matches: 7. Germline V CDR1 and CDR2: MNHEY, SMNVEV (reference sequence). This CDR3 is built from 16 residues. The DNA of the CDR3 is TGTGCCAGCAGTTTCTCACCGGGACAGGGGCCCTACGAGCAGTACTTC. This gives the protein CASSFSPGQGPYEQYF.

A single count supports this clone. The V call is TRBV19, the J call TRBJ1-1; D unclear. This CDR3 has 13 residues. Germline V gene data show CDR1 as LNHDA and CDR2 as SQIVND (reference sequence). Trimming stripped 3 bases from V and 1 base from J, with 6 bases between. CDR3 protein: CASSMRENTEAFF. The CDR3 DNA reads TGTGCCAGTAGTATGAGGGAGAACACTGAAGCTTTCTTT. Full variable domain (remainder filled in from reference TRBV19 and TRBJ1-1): DGGITQSPKYLFRKEGQNVTLSCEQNLNHDAMYWYRQDPGQGLRLIYYSQIVNDFQKGDIAEGYSVSREKKESFPLTVTSAQKNPTAFYLCASSMRENTEAFFGQGTRLTVV.

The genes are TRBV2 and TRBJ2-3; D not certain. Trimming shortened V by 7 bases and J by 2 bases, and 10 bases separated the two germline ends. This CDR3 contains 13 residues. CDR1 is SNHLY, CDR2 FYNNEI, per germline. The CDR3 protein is CASTRSVTDTQYF. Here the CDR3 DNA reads TGTGCCAGCACCCGGAGTGTCACAGATACGCAGTATTTT.

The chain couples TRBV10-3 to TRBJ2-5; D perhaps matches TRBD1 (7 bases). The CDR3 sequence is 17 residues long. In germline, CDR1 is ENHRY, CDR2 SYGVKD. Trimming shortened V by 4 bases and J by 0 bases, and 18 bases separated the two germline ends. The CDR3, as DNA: TGTGCCATCAGTGCCCGCGACGGAGGGACAGACCAAGAGACCCAGTACTTC. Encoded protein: CAISARDGGTDQETQYF.

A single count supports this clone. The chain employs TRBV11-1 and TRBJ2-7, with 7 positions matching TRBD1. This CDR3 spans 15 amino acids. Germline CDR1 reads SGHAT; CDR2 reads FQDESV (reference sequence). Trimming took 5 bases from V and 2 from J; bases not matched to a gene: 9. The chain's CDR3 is CASSDVDRIAYEQYF. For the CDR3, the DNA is TGTGCCAGCAGCGACGTGGACAGGATCGCCTACGAGCAGTACTTC.

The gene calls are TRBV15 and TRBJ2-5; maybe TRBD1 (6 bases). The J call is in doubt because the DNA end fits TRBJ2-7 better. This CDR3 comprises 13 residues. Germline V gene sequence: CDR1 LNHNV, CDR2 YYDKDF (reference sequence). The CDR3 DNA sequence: TGTGCCACCAGCAGAACAGGGTCCTACGAGCAGTACTTC. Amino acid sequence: CATSRTGSYEQYF.